This TCR beta chain was recorded in a study of identical twins. With respect to this clonotype: Antigen: not known.

Regarding the study as a whole: There was an excess of low generation probability in the out-of-frame alpha sequences that twins shared.

Looked up from germline, CDR1 is SGHRS and CDR2 is YFSETQ. With V trimmed by 2 bases and J by 7 bases, 2 bases remained unmatched. The length of the CDR3 is 14 residues. A single record per CDR3 protein comes from TCRdb applying MiXCR to the 5' RACE reads. The repertoire holds 400,000 to 550,000 distinct CDR3 sequences, with about 20% as singletons. These data also formed part of another study, on T cells expressing NK-cell markers.

The clonotype originates from a woman under 30 in good health. The chain combines TRBV5-1 with TRBJ2-1; 11 bases are a match to TRBD2. The sample comprised CD4+ T cells sorted from blood. The CDR3 spells CASSFWTSGNEQFF. In DNA form, the CDR3 reads TGCGCCAGCAGCTTTTGGACTAGCGGGAATGAGCAGTTCTTC.